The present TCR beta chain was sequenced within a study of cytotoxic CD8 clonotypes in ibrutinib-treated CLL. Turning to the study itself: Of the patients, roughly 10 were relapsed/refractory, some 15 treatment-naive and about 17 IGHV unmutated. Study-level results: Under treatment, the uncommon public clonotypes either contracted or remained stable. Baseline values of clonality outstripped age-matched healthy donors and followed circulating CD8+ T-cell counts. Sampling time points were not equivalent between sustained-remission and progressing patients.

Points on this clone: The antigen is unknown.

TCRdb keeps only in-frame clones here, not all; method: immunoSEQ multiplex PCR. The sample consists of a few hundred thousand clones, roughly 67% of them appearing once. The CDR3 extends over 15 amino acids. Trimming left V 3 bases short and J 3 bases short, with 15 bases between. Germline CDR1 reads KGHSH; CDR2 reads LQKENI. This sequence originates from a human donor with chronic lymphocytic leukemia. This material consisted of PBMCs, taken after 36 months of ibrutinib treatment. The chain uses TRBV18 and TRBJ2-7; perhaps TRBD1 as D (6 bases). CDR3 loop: CASSPMRQVFYEQYF. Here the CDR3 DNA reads TGTGCCAGCTCACCGATGCGACAGGTATTCTACGAGCAGTACTTC.